These 7 T cell receptor beta chains were all obtained from the same sample, sequenced in a study of blood T cell repertoires in COVID-19. Assay: immunoSEQ multiplex PCR; the TCRdb copy retains only in-frame clones and omits some. Of about 88,000 clones in the sample, 90% to 95% are singletons; the top ten hold about 1.7%. Sequencing was done on a sample of peripheral blood. The receptors stem from a man aged 55 to 70 with acute or convalescent COVID-19.

This clone was observed a single time. The V and J genes are TRBV9 and TRBJ1-5, with D possibly being TRBD1 (5 bases). There are 15 residues in the CDR3. V was pared by 0 bases and J by 5 bases, with 12 bases between. Germline V gene data show CDR1 as SGDLS and CDR2 as YYNGEE. The DNA of the CDR3 is TGTGCCAGCAGCGTAGACGGGGGGAACTATCAGCCCCAGCATTTT. Translating it yields CASSVDGGNYQPQHF.

The rearrangement joins TRBV2 to TRBJ2-7; D unclear. The CDR3 spans 13 residues. The V gene's germline CDR1 is SNHLY and CDR2 FYNNEI. Trimming took 1 base from V and 4 from J, leaving 8 bases between them. CDR3 in amino acids: CASSEGSRYEQYF. CDR3 in DNA: TGTGCCAGCAGTGAAGGCTCCCGGTACGAGCAGTACTTC. The variable domain in full, with the rest retrieved from reference TRBV2 and TRBJ2-7, is EPEVTQTPSHQVTQMGQEVILRCVPISNHLYFYWYRQILGQKVEFLVSFYNNEISEKSEIFDDQFSVERPDGSNFTLKIRSTKLEDSAMYFCASSEGSRYEQYFGPGTRLTVT.

This chain connects TRBV9 to TRBJ2-1, with unresolved D. Germline CDR1 is SGDLS and CDR2 is YYNGEE. Trimming removed 1 base from V and 8 bases from J, with 4 bases in between. The CDR3 spans 11 residues. CDR3 sequence reads: CASSVSHEQFF. In DNA form, the CDR3 reads TGTGCCAGCAGCGTATCTCATGAGCAGTTCTTC. Using reference TRBV9 and TRBJ2-1 for the parts outside the CDR3, the full variable domain is DSGVTQTPKHLITATGQRVTLRCSPRSGDLSVYWYQQSLDQGLQFLIQYYNGEERAKGNILERFSAQQFPDLHSELNLSSLELGDSALYFCASSVSHEQFFGPGTRLTVL.

V is TRBV30 and J is TRBJ1-1; no clear D gene. Germline-derived CDR1 and CDR2 are GTSNPN and SVGIG (reference sequence). V lost 3 bases, J lost 2 bases, and 10 bases lay in between. The CDR3 has 13 residues. The CDR3 loop is CAWRSGQNTEAFF. CDR3 nucleotides: TGTGCCTGGAGAAGCGGCCAAAACACTGAAGCTTTCTTT.

The J gene is TRBJ2-7, the V gene TRBV11-2; TRBD2 aligns across 7 bases. The length of the CDR3 is 14 residues. V shed 5 bases, J shed 4 bases, and the junction held 8 bases outside the gene matches. CDR1 SGHAT and CDR2 FQNNGV come from the germline V gene. The CDR3 DNA sequence: TGTGCCAGCAGCCCCGGGACTACCCTATACGAGCAGTACTTC. Translation gives CASSPGTTLYEQYF.

V is TRBV7-6 and J is TRBJ2-1, with D perhaps TRBD2 (6 bases). Germline assignment: CDR1 SGHVS and CDR2 FNYEAQ. The germline V and J ends were trimmed by 6 bases and 0 bases, with 15 bases remaining between them. The CDR3 has 16 amino acids. In nucleotides, the CDR3 is TGTGCCAGCAGTCCCGGGTTAGCGGTCTCCTACAATGAGCAGTTCTTC. Its protein product is CASSPGLAVSYNEQFF.

This clone was seen once. The chain combines TRBV28 with TRBJ2-3, with 7 bases matching TRBD2. The V segment lost 6 bases and the J segment 5 bases; nucleotides outside the gene matches: 11. CDR1 and CDR2 from the germline V gene are MDHEN and SYDVKM. The CDR3 contains 15 residues. The CDR3 is CASRGTMGQRDTQYF. CDR3 nucleotide sequence: TGTGCCAGCAGGGGGACTATGGGGCAGAGAGATACGCAGTATTTT.